The 18 T cell receptor beta chains below were found in one sample sequenced in a study of control samples from healthy donors and cancer patients. Some clones are missing from TCRdb's copy, which holds only in-frame ones; the method was immunoSEQ multiplex PCR. This table has fewer than 200,000 clones, 90% appearing once. The source material was blood. The receptor set was obtained from a woman aged 50 to 65 in good health.

The chain employs TRBV5-1 and TRBJ2-7, with D unresolved. CDR3 length: 13 amino acids. CDR1 is SGHRS, CDR2 YFSETQ, per germline. Trimming removed 0 bases from V and 3 bases from J, with 7 bases in between. For the CDR3, the DNA is TGCGCCAGCAGCTTGGACTACTTCTACGAGCAGTACTTC. Translation gives CASSLDYFYEQYF.

On this clone: Other DNA sequences in this sample translate to the same CDR3. The gene calls are TRBV6-2 or TRBV6-3 and TRBJ1-1; D is unclear. CDR3 length: 14 residues. Trimming took 2 bases from V and 1 from J, leaving 8 bases between them. Germline CDR1 is MNHEY and CDR2 is SVGEGT. This CDR3 is CASSYLGPNTEAFF. The CDR3 nucleotides are TGTGCCAGCAGTTACCTGGGTCCGAACACTGAAGCTTTCTTT.

The chain has TRBV28 and TRBJ2-1; D possibly corresponds to TRBD2 (7 bases). Trimming removed 5 bases at V and 4 bases at J, with 15 bases between. The CDR3 sequence is 15 residues long. Germline values: CDR1 MDHEN, CDR2 SYDVKM. In nucleotides, the CDR3 is TGTGCCAGCAGTGCTGGGGGGGCCGGGTACAATGAGCAGTTCTTC. Its protein is CASSAGGAGYNEQFF.

The rearrangement joins TRBV12-3 or TRBV12-4 to TRBJ2-3; TRBD2 is a possible D gene (5 bases). This CDR3 has 13 residues. The germline V and J ends were trimmed by 6 bases and 5 bases, with 12 bases remaining between them. CDR3 sequence (DNA): TGTGCCAGCAGAACAGCGGATGGAGATACGCAGTATTTT. Translated, it gives CASRTADGDTQYF.

V is TRBV6-2 or TRBV6-3 and J is TRBJ2-1, with TRBD1 identical over 7 bases. The CDR3 has 15 residues. V gave up 5 bases and J gave up 5 bases; unmatched junction bases: 9. Germline lookup yields CDR1 MNHEY and CDR2 SVGEGT. The CDR3 protein is CASSPSRGLNNEQFF. The CDR3 region has the DNA TGTGCCAGCAGTCCCTCGAGGGGGCTCAACAATGAGCAGTTCTTC.

The gene calls are TRBV12-3 or TRBV12-4 and TRBJ1-2; 7 bases fit TRBD1. The CDR3 runs to 13 residues. After removal of 6 bases from V and 7 bases from J, the junction contained 8 bases not matched to a gene. CDR3 loop: CASSYRGSRGYTF. CDR3 sequence (DNA): TGTGCCAGCAGCTACAGGGGCTCTCGTGGCTACACCTTC.

J is TRBJ1-2 and V is TRBV6-4; a possible D gene is TRBD1 (6 bases). The germline V and J ends were trimmed by 3 bases and 2 bases, with 25 bases remaining between them. Germline assignment: CDR1 MRHNA and CDR2 SNTAGT. The CDR3 has 19 amino acids. The DNA of the CDR3 is TGTGCCAGCAGTGAGAGGGGGGGAAGGACTCCCTCTGGGAACTATGGCTACACCTTC. Translation gives CASSERGGRTPSGNYGYTF.

The V call is TRBV12-3 or TRBV12-4, the J call TRBJ2-1, with D perhaps given as TRBD1 or TRBD2 (5 bases each). V was pared by 6 bases and J by 5 bases, with 11 bases between. The CDR3 contains 13 residues. The CDR3 reads CASRLGPHNEQFF. The CDR3 DNA reads TGTGCCAGCAGATTGGGACCTCACAATGAGCAGTTCTTC.

The CDR3 DNA follows: TGCGCCAGCAGCCAAGATGAGACAGGTAGCACAGATACGCAGTATTTT. It yields the protein CASSQDETGSTDTQYF. This chain links TRBV4-3 with TRBJ2-3; tentatively, D is TRBD1 (6 bases). The germline V and J ends were trimmed by 0 bases and 0 bases, with 10 bases remaining between them. CDR3 length: 16 amino acids. Germline V gene sequence: CDR1 LGHNA, CDR2 YSLEER.

V and J are TRBV2 and TRBJ1-1, with D tentatively TRBD1 (5 bases). The germline V gene has CDR1 SNHLY and CDR2 FYNNEI. The CDR3 has 12 residues. V was trimmed by 5 bases and J by 7 bases, leaving 11 bases between them. CDR3 loop: CASSLGDYEAFF. CDR3 DNA sequence: TGTGCCAGCAGTTTGGGGGACTATGAAGCTTTCTTT.

The V and J genes are TRBV7-6 and TRBJ1-3; D is undetermined. The CDR3 extends over 15 amino acids. Germline V lookup: CDR1 SGHVS, CDR2 FNYEAQ. The V gene lost 1 base and the J gene lost 2 bases, with 9 bases spanning the gap. The CDR3 spells CASSLVGMTGNTIYF. Written as DNA, the CDR3 is TGTGCCAGCAGCTTAGTAGGGATGACTGGAAACACCATATATTTT.

This clone was seen only once. The chain links TRBV10-3 to TRBJ2-7; perhaps TRBD1 as D (5 bases). CDR3 length: 15 amino acids. Germline V gene sequence: CDR1 ENHRY, CDR2 SYGVKD. Trimming took off 9 bases at V and 0 bases at J, with 18 bases between the two ends. The CDR3 nucleotides are TGTGCCATTAAGGAAAGGGGCCCTAGCTCCTACGAGCAGTACTTC. This translates into CAIKERGPSSYEQYF.

This chain uses TRBV19 with TRBJ1-6, with TRBD1 matching over 9 bases. The CDR3 contains 15 residues. V gave up 3 bases and J gave up 4 bases; unmatched junction bases: 1. Germline CDR1 reads LNHDA; CDR2 reads SQIVND (reference sequence). In DNA form, the CDR3 reads TGTGCCAGTAGTATCGGGACAGGGTATAATTCACCCCTCCACTTT. As protein: CASSIGTGYNSPLHF.

The chain links TRBV4-2 to TRBJ1-1; D unresolved. The ends were cut back, 1 base at V and 8 bases at J, with 8 bases in the middle. The CDR3 is made up of 12 amino acids. The germline gives CDR1 LGHNA, CDR2 YNFKEQ. CDR3: CASSQVEREAFF. In DNA, the CDR3 is TGTGCCAGCAGCCAAGTTGAGAGGGAAGCTTTCTTT.

The chain uses TRBV24-1 and TRBJ1-1; D uncertain. The V gene lost 7 bases and the J gene lost 1 base, with 9 bases spanning the gap. There are 13 residues in the CDR3. Germline V gene sequence: CDR1 KGHDR, CDR2 SFDVKD. CDR3 sequence: CATRRNQNTEAFF. The CDR3 DNA sequence: TGTGCCACCAGAAGAAACCAGAACACTGAAGCTTTCTTT.

V and J are TRBV30 and TRBJ2-6; D uncertain. The germline V gene has CDR1 GTSNPN and CDR2 SVGIG (reference sequence). The V gene lost 3 bases and the J gene lost 4 bases, with 13 bases spanning the gap. This CDR3 has 15 residues. CDR3 nucleotides: TGTGCCTGGAGGGACCGGTCGAGAGGGGCCAACGTCCTGACTTTC. Translation gives CAWRDRSRGANVLTF.

This chain joins TRBV27 and TRBJ1-2; 9 positions agree with TRBD1. The V gene's germline CDR1 is MNHEY and CDR2 SMNVEV (reference sequence). Trimming at V came to 4 bases and at J to 3 bases, leaving 3 bases not matched to a gene. This CDR3 region has 14 residues. CDR3 amino acids: CASSYRGRDYGYTF. The CDR3 DNA reads TGTGCCAGCAGTTACAGGGGGCGCGACTATGGCTACACCTTC.

CDR3 sequence (DNA): TGTGCCAGCAGTTATCAGCGTCGGCAGCCCCAGCATTTT. Protein: CASSYQRRQPQHF. V usage is TRBV6-2 or TRBV6-3 and J usage is TRBJ1-5; D gene uncertain. In germline, CDR1 is MNHEY, CDR2 SVGEGT. V was shortened by 3 bases and J by 7 bases, with 10 bases between the two germline ends. This CDR3 is built from 13 residues.